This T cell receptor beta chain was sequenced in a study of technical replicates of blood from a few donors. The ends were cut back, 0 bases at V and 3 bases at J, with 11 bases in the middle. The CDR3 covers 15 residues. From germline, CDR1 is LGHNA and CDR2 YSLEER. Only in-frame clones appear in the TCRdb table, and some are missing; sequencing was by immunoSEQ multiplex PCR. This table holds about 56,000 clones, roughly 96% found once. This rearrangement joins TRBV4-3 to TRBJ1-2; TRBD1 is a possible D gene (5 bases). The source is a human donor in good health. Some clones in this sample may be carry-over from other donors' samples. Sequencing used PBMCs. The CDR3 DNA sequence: TGCGCCAGCAGCCAAGATCAGGGTGATGACTATGGCTACACCTTC. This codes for CASSQDQGDDYGYTF.